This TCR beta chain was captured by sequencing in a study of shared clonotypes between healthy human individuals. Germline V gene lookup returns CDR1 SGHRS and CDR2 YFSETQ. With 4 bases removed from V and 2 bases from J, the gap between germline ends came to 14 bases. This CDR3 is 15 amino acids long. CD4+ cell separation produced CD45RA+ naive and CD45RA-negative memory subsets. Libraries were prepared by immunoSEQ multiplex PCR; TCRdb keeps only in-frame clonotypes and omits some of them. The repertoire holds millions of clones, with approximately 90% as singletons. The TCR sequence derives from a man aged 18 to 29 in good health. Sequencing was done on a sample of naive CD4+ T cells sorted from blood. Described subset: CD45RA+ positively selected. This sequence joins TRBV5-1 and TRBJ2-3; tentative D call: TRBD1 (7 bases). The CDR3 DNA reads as TGCGCCAGCAGCCAAGGGGGCGGGAACACAGATACGCAGTATTTT. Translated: CASSQGGGNTDTQYF. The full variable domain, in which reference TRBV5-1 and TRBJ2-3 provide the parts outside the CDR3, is KAGVTQTPRYLIKTRGQQVTLSCSPISGHRSVSWYQQTPGQGLQFLFEYFSETQRNKGNFPGRFSGRQFSNSRSEMNVSTLELGDSALYLCASSQGGGNTDTQYFGPGTRLTVL.